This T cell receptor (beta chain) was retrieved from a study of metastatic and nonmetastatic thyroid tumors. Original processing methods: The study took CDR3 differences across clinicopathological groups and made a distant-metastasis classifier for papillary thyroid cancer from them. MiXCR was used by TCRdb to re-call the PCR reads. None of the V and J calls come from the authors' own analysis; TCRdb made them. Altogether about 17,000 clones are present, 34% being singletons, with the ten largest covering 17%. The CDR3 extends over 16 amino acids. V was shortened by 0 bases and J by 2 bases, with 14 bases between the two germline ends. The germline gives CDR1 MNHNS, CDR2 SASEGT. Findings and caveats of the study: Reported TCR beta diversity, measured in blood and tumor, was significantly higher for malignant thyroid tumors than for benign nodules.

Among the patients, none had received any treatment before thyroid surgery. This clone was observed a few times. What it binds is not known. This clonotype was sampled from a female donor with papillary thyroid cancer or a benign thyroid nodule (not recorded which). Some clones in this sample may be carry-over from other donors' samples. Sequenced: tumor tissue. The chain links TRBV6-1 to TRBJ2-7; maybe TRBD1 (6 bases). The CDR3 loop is CASSEARQAPTYEQYF. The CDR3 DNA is TGTGCCAGCAGTGAAGCTAGACAGGCGCCTACCTACGAGCAGTACTTC.